This TCR beta chain appears in the sequencing data of a study of cytomegalovirus exposure and HLA in healthy donors. Overall study results and limits: Researchers counted about 150 TCR beta chains as cytomegalovirus-associated. Researchers reported that a few CMV-associated chains were confirmed in vitro as CMV antigen-specific. Rare TCR sequences dominated, though some public TCRs recurred in many donors.

The CDR3 totals 11 residues. Trimming pared 1 base from V and 2 bases from J, leaving 3 bases between. Germline V gene lookup returns CDR1 DFQATT and CDR2 SNEGSKA (reference sequence). This clone came up once. The antigen remains unidentified. Measured with immunoSEQ multiplex PCR; TCRdb has only the in-frame clones, and not every one. Among about 140,000 clones listed, roughly nine tenths were seen once. The donors were members of the validation cohort comprising over a hundred subjects, separate from the approximately 630-subject first cohort. Sequencing input: PBMCs. This receptor was obtained from a man between 18 and 35 years old in good health and CMV-seronegative. This chain uses TRBV20-1 with TRBJ2-7; the D is unclear. The CDR3 coding sequence is TGCAGTGCTAGAGGGCCCTACGAGCAGTACTTC. This codes for CSARGPYEQYF.